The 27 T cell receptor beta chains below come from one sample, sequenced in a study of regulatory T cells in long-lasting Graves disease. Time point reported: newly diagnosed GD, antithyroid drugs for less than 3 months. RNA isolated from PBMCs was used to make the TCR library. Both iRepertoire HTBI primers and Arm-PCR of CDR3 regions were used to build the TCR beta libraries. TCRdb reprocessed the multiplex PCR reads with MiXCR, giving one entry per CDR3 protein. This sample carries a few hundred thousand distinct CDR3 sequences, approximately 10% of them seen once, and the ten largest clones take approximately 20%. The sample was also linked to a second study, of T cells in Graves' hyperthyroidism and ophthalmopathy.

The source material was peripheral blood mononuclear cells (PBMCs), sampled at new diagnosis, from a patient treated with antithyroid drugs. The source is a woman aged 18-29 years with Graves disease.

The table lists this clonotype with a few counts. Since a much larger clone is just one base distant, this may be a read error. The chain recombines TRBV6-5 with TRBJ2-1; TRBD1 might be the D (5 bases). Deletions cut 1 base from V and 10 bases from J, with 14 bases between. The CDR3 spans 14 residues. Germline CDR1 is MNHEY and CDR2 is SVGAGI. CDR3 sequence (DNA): TGTGCCAGCAGTTACTTTGGACAAATTCCGGAGCAGTTCTTC. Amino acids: CASSYFGQIPEQFF.

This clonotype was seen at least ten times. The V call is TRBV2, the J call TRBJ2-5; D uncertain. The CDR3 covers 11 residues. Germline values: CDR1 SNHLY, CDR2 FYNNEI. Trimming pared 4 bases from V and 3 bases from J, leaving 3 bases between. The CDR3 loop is CASSVKETQYF. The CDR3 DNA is TGTGCCAGCAGTGTTAAAGAGACCCAGTACTTC. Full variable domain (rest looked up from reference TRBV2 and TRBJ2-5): EPEVTQTPSHQVTQMGQEVILRCVPISNHLYFYWYRQILGQKVEFLVSFYNNEISEKSEIFDDQFSVERPDGSNFTLKIRSTKLEDSAMYFCASSVKETQYFGPGTRLLVL.

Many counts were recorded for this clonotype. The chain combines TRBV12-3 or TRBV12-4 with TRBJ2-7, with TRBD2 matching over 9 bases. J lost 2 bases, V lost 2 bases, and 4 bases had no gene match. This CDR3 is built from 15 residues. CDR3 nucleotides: TGTGCCAGCAGTTTACAAACTAGCGGGCCCTACGAGCAGTACTTC. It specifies CASSLQTSGPYEQYF.

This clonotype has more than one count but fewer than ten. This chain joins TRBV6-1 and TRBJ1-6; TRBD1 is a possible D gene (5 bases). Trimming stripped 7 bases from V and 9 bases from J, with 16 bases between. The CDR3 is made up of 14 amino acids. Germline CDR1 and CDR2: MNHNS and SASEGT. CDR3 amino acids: CASKDIIGSSPLHF. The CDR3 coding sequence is TGTGCCAGCAAGGACATCATAGGGTCTTCACCCCTCCACTTT.

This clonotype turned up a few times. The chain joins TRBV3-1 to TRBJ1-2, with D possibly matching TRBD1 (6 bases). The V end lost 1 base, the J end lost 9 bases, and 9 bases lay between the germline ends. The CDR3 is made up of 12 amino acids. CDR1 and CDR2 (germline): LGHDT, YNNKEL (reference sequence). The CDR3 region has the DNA TGTGCCAGCAGCCAAGGGCAGGGGAGCTACACCTTC. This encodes CASSQGQGSYTF.

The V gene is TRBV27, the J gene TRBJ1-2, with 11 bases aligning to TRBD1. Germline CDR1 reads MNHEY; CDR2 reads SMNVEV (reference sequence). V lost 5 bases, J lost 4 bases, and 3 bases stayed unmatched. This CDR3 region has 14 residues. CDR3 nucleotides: TGTGCCAGCAGTCGGGACAGGGGGGGCTATGGCTACACCTTC. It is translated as CASSRDRGGYGYTF.

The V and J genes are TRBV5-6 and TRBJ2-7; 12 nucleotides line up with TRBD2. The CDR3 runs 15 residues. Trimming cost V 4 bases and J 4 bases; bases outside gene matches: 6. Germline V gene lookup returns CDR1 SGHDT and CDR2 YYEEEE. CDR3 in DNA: TGTGCCAGCAGCGCTAGCGGGAGGGCCTTTTACGAGCAGTACTTC. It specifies CASSASGRAFYEQYF.

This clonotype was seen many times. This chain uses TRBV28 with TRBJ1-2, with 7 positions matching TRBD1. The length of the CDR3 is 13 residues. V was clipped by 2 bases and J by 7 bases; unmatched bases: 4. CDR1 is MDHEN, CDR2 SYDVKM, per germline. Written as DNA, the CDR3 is TGTGCCAGCAGTTTAATAGGGGGCGGTGGCTACACCTTC. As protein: CASSLIGGGGYTF.

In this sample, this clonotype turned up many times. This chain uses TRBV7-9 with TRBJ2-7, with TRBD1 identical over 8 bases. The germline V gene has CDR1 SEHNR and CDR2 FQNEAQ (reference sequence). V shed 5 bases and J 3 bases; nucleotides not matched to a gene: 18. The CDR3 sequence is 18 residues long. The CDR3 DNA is TGTGCCAGCAGCCAACCCCCCGGAGGACAGGGATGGGTCTACGAGCAGTACTTC. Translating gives CASSQPPGGQGWVYEQYF.

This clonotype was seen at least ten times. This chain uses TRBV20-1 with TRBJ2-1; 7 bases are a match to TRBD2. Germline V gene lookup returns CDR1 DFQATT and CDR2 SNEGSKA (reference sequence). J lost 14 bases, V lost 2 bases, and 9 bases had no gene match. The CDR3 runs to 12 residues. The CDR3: CSARTSGTLEFF. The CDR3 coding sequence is TGCAGTGCTAGAACGAGCGGGACCCTTGAGTTCTTC.

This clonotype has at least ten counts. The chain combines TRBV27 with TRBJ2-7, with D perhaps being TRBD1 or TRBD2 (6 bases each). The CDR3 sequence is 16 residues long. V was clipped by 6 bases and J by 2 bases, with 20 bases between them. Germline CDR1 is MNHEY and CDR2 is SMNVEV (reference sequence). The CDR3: CASSPKGGLKAYEQYF. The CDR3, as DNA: TGTGCCAGCAGCCCCAAGGGGGGTCTCAAAGCCTACGAGCAGTACTTC.

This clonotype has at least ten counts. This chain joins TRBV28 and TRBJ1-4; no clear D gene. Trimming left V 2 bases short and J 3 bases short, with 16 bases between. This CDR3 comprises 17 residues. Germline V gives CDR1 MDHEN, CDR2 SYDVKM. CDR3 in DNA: TGTGCCAGCAGTTTAGGCTCAACCGGTTACGCTAATGAAAAACTGTTTTTT. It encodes CASSLGSTGYANEKLFF.

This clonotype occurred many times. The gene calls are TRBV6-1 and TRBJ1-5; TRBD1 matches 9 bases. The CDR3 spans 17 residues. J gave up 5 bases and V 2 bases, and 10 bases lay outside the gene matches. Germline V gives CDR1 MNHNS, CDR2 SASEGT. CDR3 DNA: TGTGCCAGCAGTGAACCCACGGGACAGGGAGGATATCAGCCCCAGCATTTT. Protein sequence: CASSEPTGQGGYQPQHF.

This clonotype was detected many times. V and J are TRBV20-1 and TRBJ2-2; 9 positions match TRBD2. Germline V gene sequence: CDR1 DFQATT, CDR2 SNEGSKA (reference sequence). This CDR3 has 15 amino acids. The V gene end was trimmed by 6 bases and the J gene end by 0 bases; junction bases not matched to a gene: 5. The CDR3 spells CSASLAGANTGELFF. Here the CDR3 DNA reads TGCAGTGCCTCGTTAGCGGGAGCGAACACCGGGGAGCTGTTTTTT.

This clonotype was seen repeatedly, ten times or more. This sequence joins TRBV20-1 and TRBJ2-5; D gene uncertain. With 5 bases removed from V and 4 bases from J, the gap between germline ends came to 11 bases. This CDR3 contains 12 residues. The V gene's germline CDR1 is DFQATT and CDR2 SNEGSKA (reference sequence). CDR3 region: CSALGIGETQYF. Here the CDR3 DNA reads TGCAGTGCTCTGGGTATCGGAGAGACCCAGTACTTC.

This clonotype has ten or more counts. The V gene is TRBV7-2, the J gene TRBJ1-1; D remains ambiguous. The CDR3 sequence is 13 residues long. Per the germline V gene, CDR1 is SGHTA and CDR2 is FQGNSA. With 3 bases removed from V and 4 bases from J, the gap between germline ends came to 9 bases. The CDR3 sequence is CASSFTSGTEAFF. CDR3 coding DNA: TGTGCCAGCAGCTTCACCTCGGGCACTGAAGCTTTCTTT.

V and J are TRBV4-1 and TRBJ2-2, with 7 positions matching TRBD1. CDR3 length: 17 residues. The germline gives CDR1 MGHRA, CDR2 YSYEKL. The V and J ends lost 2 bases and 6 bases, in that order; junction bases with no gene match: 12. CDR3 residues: CASSQKLGQSKAGELFF. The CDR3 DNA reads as TGCGCCAGCAGCCAAAAATTGGGACAGTCTAAGGCCGGGGAGCTGTTTTTT.

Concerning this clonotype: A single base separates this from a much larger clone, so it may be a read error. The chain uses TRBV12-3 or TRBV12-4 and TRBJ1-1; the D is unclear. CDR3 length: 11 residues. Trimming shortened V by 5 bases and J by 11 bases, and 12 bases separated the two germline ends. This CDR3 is CASSMQALAFF. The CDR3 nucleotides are TGTGCCAGCAGTATGCAGGCCCTGGCTTTCTTT.

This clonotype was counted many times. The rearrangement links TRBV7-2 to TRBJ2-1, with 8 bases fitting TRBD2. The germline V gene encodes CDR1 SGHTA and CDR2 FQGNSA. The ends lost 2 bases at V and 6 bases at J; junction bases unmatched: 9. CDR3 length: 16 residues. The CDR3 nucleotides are TGTGCCAGCAGCTTATTCGGGGGGGCAGTTCCCAATGAGCAGTTCTTC. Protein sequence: CASSLFGGAVPNEQFF.

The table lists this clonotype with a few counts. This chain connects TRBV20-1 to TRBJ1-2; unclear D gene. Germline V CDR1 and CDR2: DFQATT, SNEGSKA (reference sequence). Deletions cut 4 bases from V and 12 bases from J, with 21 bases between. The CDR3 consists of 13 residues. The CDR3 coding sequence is TGCAGTGCTAAAATGATGTCGGAGGTGGGGAACACCTTC. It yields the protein CSAKMMSEVGNTF.

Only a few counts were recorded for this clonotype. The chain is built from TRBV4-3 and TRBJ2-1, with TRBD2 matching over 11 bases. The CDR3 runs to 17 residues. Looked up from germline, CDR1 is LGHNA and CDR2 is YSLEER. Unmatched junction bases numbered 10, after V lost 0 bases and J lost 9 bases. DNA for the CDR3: TGCGCCAGCAGCCAAGAGCGGTCGCTAGCGGGGGGCGGTGAGCAGTTCTTC. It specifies CASSQERSLAGGGEQFF.

CDR3 sequence (DNA): TGTGCCACCCGAACCCCCAGGGGATTCGTCTCTGGAAACACCATATATTTT. This translates into CATRTPRGFVSGNTIYF. The chain combines TRBV25-1 with TRBJ1-3, with D possibly being TRBD1 (6 bases). The germline gives CDR1 MGHDK, CDR2 SYGVNS. This CDR3 has 17 amino acids. Deletions cut 10 bases from V and 0 bases from J, with 22 bases between. The full variable domain, in which reference TRBV25-1 and TRBJ1-3 provide the parts outside the CDR3, is EADIYQTPRYLVIGTGKKITLECSQTMGHDKMYWYQQDPGMELHLIHYSYGVNSTEKGDLSSESTVSRIRTEHFPLTLESARPSHTSQYLCATRTPRGFVSGNTIYFGEGSWLTVV.

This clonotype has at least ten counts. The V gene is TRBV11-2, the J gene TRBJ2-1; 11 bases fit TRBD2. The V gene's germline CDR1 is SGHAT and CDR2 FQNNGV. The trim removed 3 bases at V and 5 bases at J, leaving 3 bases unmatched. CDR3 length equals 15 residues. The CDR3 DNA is TGTGCCAGCAGCTTTAGCGGGGGGGGAGACAATGAGCAGTTCTTC. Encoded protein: CASSFSGGGDNEQFF.

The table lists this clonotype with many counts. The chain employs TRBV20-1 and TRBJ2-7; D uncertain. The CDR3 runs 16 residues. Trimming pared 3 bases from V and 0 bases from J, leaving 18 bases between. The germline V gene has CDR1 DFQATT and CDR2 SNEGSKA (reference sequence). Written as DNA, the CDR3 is TGCAGTGCTAGTGGGGTGGACGGGCGTAGCTCCTACGAGCAGTACTTC. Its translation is CSASGVDGRSSYEQYF.

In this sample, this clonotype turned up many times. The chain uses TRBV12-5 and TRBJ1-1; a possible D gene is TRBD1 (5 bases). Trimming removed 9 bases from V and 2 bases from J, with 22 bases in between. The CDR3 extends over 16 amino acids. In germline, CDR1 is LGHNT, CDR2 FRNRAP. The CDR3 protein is CASCTNLRDVNTEAFF. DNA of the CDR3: TGTGCTAGCTGTACCAACCTCCGGGACGTAAACACTGAAGCTTTCTTT.

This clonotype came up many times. CDR3 DNA: TGTGCCAGCAGGCCGGGACAGGGCGATCTCTCTGGGGCCAACGTCCTGACTTTC. It codes for CASRPGQGDLSGANVLTF. The gene calls are TRBV9 and TRBJ2-6; 9 nucleotides align to TRBD1. CDR1 is SGDLS and CDR2 is YYNGEE in the germline V gene. Germline trimming cut 5 bases from V and 0 bases from J; bases unmatched to any gene: 9. CDR3 size: 18 residues.

The CDR3 reads CASSLEDPSSSGNTIYF. Here the CDR3 DNA reads TGTGCCAGCAGCTTAGAGGACCCCTCGAGCTCTGGAAACACCATATATTTT. The genes are TRBV7-2 and TRBJ1-3; D gene ambiguous. V lost 1 base and J lost 0, with 13 bases in between. Germline V gene sequence: CDR1 SGHTA, CDR2 FQGNSA. The CDR3 spans 17 residues.